This TCR beta chain is drawn from a study of T cells after yellow fever vaccination. Looking at the study overall: Where fractions had low cell numbers, libraries were prepared from them with the SMART-Seq v4 Ultra Low Input RNA kit.

V was cut by 3 bases and J by 1 base, with 12 bases left in between. The CDR3 spans 15 residues. This clonotype showed up many times. By 5'RACE template switching, TCR cDNA was produced, with a universal primer site and UMIs added in the process. Each CDR3 protein is one row after TCRdb ran MiXCR on the 5' RACE reads. This table has roughly 400,000 distinct CDR3 sequences, 18% appearing once. The sequence came from a man younger than 30 who received the YFV17D yellow fever vaccine. The sample was PBMCs, taken before the yellow fever booster vaccination. The rearrangement joins TRBV12-3 or TRBV12-4 to TRBJ1-1, with a weak D call TRBD1 (6 bases). The CDR3 nucleotides read TGTGCCAGCAGTTTGGGGGCAGCCCCGAACACTGAAGCTTTCTTT. Protein: CASSLGAAPNTEAFF.